This T cell receptor (beta chain) originates from a study of blood T cells in healthy people across ages (dated by TCRdb to between 2014 and 2016). About the study as a whole: In model experiments, roughly one uniquely barcoded TCR beta cDNA molecule per two T cells was captured by template switching. To track age-related changes in TCR beta repertoire diversity, the study relied on deep sequencing normalized with unique cDNA molecular identifiers. To avoid experimental bias, donors of different ages were distributed randomly across sequencing lanes. Donors were grouped into four age groups: young (average 16 years), middle-aged (around 39), aged (about 59) and long-lived (approximately 75). Two additional independent replicas of 1 million unique cDNA reads from the same blood draw were analyzed for two donors (one aged 18 to 30 and one aged 80 or older).

The library was obtained by 5' RACE. TCRdb shows the sequencer as Illumina HiSeq 2500. A second PCR of about 7 to 12 cycles was run with a J-beta primer mix and a sample-barcoded 5' primer. A unique molecular identifier was introduced onto each TCR beta cDNA molecule by a template-switch 5' adaptor carrying 12 random nucleotides. Each sample yielded at least 2.5 million CDR3-containing paired-end reads. All of the RNA was converted into first-strand cDNA using the Mint cDNA synthesis kit, with a TRBC-specific oligonucleotide serving as the primer. Following uracil-DNA glycosylase treatment, all cDNA underwent a first 18-cycle PCR with the universal primers M1SS and BC2_uni_R. In the source study's methods: For normalization, 1 million high-quality reads were randomly selected from each sample, with every read carrying a distinct molecular identifier. Instead of being binned into consensus sequences, reads with shared molecular identifiers were discarded. MiTCR, set to a Q25 quality threshold and the strictest error-elimination algorithm, was used for CDR3 identification, clonotype clustering and error correction. A nonparametric unseen species model using Euler transformation provided a lower-bound estimate of total TCR beta diversity. The raw public data were reprocessed by TCRdb itself: fastp quality trimming at Q25, MiXCR clonotype calling, in-frame beta chains only. Duplicate CDR3 protein sequences are folded into a single record with the most common DNA and genes. In this record, the V and J calls reflect TCRdb's handling and not the investigators' own analysis. The sample yields fewer than 1.5 million distinct CDR3 sequences; approximately 40% were counted once. The ten most abundant clones make up less than 8% of the sample.

Beyond this particular receptor, the publication reports: Donor CMV infection status was unknown, potentially confounding age-related changes in expanded clonotypes. There was a strong correlation between observed TCR beta diversity and the percentage of naive T cells measured by flow cytometry. Observed TCR beta diversity per million T cells fell roughly linearly with age, and a significant reduction was already apparent by age roughly 40. The long-lived group showed more naive CD4+ T cells, fewer expanded clones and increased TCR diversity than the aged group, suggesting age selection. Since profiling was done on bulk unsorted PBMCs, naive and antigen-experienced compartments could not be conclusively compared. Total diversity estimates from one million sequenced T cells were considered lower bounds and underestimates.

The donors were roughly 40 Caucasian individuals from Russia, aged 6 to 90 years, who were systemically healthy. Each donor gave approximately 10 milliliters of peripheral blood, collected into EDTA-treated Vacutainer tubes. PBMCs were isolated by Ficoll-Paque density-gradient centrifugation, with at least 6 million obtained per sample. Total RNA was extracted from PBMCs with Trizol reagent, with at least 6 micrograms obtained per sample. The percentages of naive CD45RAhigh/CD27high T cells were determined by flow cytometry on a PBMC aliquot from every donor. This clonotype occurred once. Its antigen remains unidentified. This may be a read error, as it is one base from a much larger clone. At the junction V is shortened by 6 bases and J by 4 bases; bases outside the gene matches: 3. Its CDR3 holds 13 amino acids, cysteine through phenylalanine. Kept here is only the CDR3 DNA, which spans 39 bases and is read in frame from base 1. CDR1 and CDR2 are drawn from the germline V gene (reference sequence): MNHNY, SVGAGI.

The origin of this receptor is a woman younger than 30 in good health. Sequencing used blood. This receptor chain uses TRBV6-6 and TRBJ1-1; 9 central bases correspond to TRBD1. The CDR3 has the sequence CASRSTGGTEAFF. The DNA sequence is TGTGCCAGCAGATCGACAGGGGGCACTGAAGCTTTCTTT.